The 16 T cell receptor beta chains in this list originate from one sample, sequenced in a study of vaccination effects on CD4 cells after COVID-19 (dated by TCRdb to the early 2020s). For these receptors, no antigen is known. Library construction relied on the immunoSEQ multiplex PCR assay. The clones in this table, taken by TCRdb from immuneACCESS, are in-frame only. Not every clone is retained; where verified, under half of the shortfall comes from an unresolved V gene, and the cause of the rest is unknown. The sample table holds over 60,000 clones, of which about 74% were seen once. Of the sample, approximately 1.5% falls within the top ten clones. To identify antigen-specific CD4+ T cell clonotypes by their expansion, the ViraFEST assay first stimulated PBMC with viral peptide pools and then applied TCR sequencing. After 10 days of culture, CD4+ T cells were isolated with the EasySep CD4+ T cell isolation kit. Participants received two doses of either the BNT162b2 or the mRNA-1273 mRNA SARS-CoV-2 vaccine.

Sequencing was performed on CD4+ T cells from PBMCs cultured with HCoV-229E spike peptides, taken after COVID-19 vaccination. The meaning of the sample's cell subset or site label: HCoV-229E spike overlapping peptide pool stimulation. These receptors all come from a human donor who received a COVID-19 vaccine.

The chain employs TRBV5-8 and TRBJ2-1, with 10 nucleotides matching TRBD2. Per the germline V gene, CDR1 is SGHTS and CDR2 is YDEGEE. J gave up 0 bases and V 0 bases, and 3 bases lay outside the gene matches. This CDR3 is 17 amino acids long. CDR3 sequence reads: CASSLAGLAFSYNEQFF. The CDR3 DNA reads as TGTGCCAGCAGCTTGGCGGGACTAGCGTTCTCCTACAATGAGCAGTTCTTC.

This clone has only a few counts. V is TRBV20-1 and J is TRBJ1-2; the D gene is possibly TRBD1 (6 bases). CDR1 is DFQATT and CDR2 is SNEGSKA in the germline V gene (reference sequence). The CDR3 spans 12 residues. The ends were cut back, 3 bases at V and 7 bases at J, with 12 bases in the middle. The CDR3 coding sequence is TGCAGTGCTAGTCGAACAGGGATTGGCTACACCTTC. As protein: CSASRTGIGYTF.

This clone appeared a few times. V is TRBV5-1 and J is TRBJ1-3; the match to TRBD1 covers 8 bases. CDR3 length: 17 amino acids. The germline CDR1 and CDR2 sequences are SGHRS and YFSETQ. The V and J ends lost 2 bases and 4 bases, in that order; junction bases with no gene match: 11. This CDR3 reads CASSLTQGALGGNTIYF. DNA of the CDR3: TGCGCCAGCAGCTTAACCCAGGGGGCTCTCGGAGGAAACACCATATATTTT. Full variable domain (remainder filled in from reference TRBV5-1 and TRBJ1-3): KAGVTQTPRYLIKTRGQQVTLSCSPISGHRSVSWYQQTPGQGLQFLFEYFSETQRNKGNFPGRFSGRQFSNSRSEMNVSTLELGDSALYLCASSLTQGALGGNTIYFGEGSWLTVV.

CDR3 in amino acids: CASSRGQGYTIYF. For the CDR3, the DNA is TGTGCCAGCAGCCGGGGACAGGGTTACACCATATATTTT. The chain links TRBV5-4 to TRBJ1-3, with 9 positions matching TRBD1. Germline assignment: CDR1 SGHNT and CDR2 YYREEE (reference sequence). With V trimmed by 4 bases and J by 8 bases, 4 bases remained unmatched. This CDR3 is built from 13 residues.

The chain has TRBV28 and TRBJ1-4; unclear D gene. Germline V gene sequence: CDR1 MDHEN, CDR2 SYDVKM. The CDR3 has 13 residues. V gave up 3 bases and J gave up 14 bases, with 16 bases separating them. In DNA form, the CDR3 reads TGTGCCAGCAGTTTGGAGGTACTACAATCCCTGTTTTTT. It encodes CASSLEVLQSLFF. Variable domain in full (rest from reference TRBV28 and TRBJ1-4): DVKVTQSSRYLVKRTGEKVFLECVQDMDHENMFWYRQDPGLGLRLIYFSYDVKMKEKGDIPEGYSVSREKKERFSLILESASTNQTSMYLCASSLEVLQSLFFGSGTQLSVL.

The CDR3 reads CASSGRSGNTGELFF. The CDR3 coding sequence is TGCGCCAGCAGCGGTCGCTCAGGGAACACCGGGGAGCTGTTTTTT. The chain recombines TRBV5-1 with TRBJ2-2, with no clear D. Trimming removed 4 bases at V and 1 base at J, with 11 bases between. CDR3 length: 15 residues. From germline, CDR1 is SGHRS and CDR2 YFSETQ.

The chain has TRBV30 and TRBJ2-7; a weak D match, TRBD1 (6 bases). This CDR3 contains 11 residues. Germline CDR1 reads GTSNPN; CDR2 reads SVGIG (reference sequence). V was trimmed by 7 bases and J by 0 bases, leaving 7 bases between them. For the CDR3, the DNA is TGTGCCTTAGGGGGCTCCTACGAGCAGTACGTC. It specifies CALGGSYEQYV.

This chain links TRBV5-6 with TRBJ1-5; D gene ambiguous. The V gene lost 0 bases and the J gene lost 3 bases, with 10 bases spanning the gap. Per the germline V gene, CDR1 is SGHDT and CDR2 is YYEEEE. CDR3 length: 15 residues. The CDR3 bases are TGTGCCAGCAGCTTGGAACGGGGATTCAATCAGCCCCAGCATTTT. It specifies CASSLERGFNQPQHF.

The CDR3 region is CASSPQKGLAGSGELFF. In nucleotides, the CDR3 is TGTGCCAGCAGCCCCCAAAAAGGGCTAGCGGGTTCCGGGGAGCTGTTTTTT. V usage is TRBV9 and J usage is TRBJ2-2; 8 nucleotides match TRBD2. The CDR3 runs to 17 residues. The ends lost 4 bases at V and 6 bases at J; junction bases unmatched: 14. The V gene's germline CDR1 is SGDLS and CDR2 YYNGEE. The whole variable domain, filled in from reference TRBV9 and TRBJ2-2, reads DSGVTQTPKHLITATGQRVTLRCSPRSGDLSVYWYQQSLDQGLQFLIQYYNGEERAKGNILERFSAQQFPDLHSELNLSSLELGDSALYFCASSPQKGLAGSGELFFGEGSRLTVL.

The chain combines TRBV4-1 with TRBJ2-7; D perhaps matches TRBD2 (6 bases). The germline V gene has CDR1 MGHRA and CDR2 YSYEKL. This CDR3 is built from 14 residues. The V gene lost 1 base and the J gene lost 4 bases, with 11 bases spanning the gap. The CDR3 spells CASSQAIGGYEQYV. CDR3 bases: TGCGCCAGCAGCCAAGCCATCGGGGGATACGAGCAGTACGTC.

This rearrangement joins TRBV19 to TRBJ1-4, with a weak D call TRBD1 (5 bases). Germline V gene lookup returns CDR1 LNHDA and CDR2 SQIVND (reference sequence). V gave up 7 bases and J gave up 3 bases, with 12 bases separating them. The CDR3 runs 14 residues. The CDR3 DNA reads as TGTGCCAGTATGGGCGGGACGGCTAATGAAAAACTGTTTTTT. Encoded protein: CASMGGTANEKLFF.

CDR3 protein: CASSPDRNEQFF. The CDR3 coding sequence is TGTGCCAGCTCACCGGACAGGAATGAGCAGTTCTTC. The chain is built from TRBV18 and TRBJ2-1; the match to TRBD1 covers 7 bases. Germline loops: CDR1 KGHSH, CDR2 LQKENI. The CDR3 runs 12 residues. V dropped 3 bases and J dropped 7; count of bases not matched to a gene: 0.

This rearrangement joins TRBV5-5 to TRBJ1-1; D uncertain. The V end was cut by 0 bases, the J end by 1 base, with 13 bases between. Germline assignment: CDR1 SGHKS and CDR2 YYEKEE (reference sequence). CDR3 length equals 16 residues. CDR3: CASSLEVVRRNTEAFF. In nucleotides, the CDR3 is TGTGCCAGCAGCTTGGAGGTCGTACGACGGAACACTGAAGCTTTCTTT.

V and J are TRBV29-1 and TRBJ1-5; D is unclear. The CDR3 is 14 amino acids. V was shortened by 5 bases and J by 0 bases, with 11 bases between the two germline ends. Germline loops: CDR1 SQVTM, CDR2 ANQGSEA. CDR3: CSVTSTDSNQPQHF. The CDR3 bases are TGCAGCGTTACGTCAACGGATAGCAATCAGCCCCAGCATTTT.

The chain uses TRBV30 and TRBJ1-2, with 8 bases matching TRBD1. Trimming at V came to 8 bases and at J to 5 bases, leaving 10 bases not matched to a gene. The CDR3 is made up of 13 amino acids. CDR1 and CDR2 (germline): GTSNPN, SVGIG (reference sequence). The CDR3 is CALAGQGAYGYTF. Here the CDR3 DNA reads TGTGCCCTAGCGGGCCAGGGGGCTTATGGCTACACCTTC. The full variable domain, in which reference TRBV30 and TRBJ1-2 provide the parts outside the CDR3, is SQTIHQWPATLVQPVGSPLSLECTVEGTSNPNLYWYRQAAGRGLQLLFYSVGIGQISSEVPQNLSASRPQDRQFILSSKKLLLSDSGFYLCALAGQGAYGYTFGSGTRLTVV.

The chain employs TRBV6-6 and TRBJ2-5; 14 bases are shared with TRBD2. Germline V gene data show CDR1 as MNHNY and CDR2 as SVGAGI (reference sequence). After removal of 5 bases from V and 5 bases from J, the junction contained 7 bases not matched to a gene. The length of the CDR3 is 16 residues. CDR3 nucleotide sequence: TGTGCCAGCAGTGGACTAGCGGGGGGCGCAGGTGAGACCCAGTACTTC. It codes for CASSGLAGGAGETQYF.